This T cell receptor (beta chain) was identified in a study of breast tumors, draining lymph nodes, adjacent tissues. Study-wide results and caveats: Luminal-like breast cancer showed significantly greater tumor-nontumor repertoire similarity than basal-like breast cancer did. The lymph node origin of tumor T cells was framed as consistent with a hypothesis, not demonstrated. Data fit most tumor T cells coming from lymph node, expanding in tumor.

TCRdb redid the calling of the multiplex PCR reads with MiXCR, one entry per CDR3 protein. This sample yields about 120,000 distinct CDR3 sequences, of which approximately 20% are seen a single time; 3.5% to 4.5% belongs to the top ten. This clonotype was counted at least ten times. Its antigen is currently unknown. This CDR3 comprises 14 residues. Trimming left V 2 bases short and J 4 bases short, with 9 bases between. CDR1 is KGHDR and CDR2 is SFDVKD in the germline V gene. Samples came from axillary lymph nodes draining the breast cancer. The sample comprised axillary lymph node tissue. V gene TRBV24-1 combines with J gene TRBJ2-3, with D perhaps TRBD2 (6 bases). This clonotype was obtained from a female donor with breast cancer. Some clones in this sample may be carry-over from other donors' samples. The CDR3 spells CATSDSRRADTQYF. Here the CDR3 DNA reads TGTGCCACCAGTGATTCTCGGAGGGCAGATACGCAGTATTTT.